One sample yielded the 3 T cell receptor beta chains listed below, sequenced in a study of read filtering for tumor transcriptome and immune sequencing. Molecular barcoded adaptors covering alpha/delta and beta/gamma chains were used on 400 to 450 ng RNA. From the reads, TCRdb called clonotypes with MiXCR, one entry per CDR3 protein. This table holds 20,000 to 30,000 distinct CDR3 sequences, 20% to 25% found once. The sample comprised a population of CD138-negative cells sorted from bone marrow. The receptor set was obtained from a donor over 35 with multiple myeloma.

This clonotype was counted at least ten times. The gene calls are TRBV29-1 and TRBJ1-1; D is possibly TRBD1 (6 bases). Between the trimmed V and J ends, which lost 6 bases and 5 bases, there was a span of 7 bases. The CDR3 spans 10 residues. CDR1 and CDR2 (germline): SQVTM, ANQGSEA. CDR3 amino acids: CSVGGTEAFF. The CDR3 bases are TGCAGCGTAGGGGGAACTGAAGCTTTCTTT.

This clonotype has a count of ten or more. The rearrangement uses TRBV5-1 and TRBJ2-5; TRBD2 agrees at 10 bases. The CDR3 totals 18 residues. V trimming: 4 bases; J trimming: 5 bases; junction bases outside the gene matches: 17. CDR1 is SGHRS, CDR2 YFSETQ, per germline. The CDR3 loop is CASSPSGSMSIVSETQYF. The CDR3 DNA reads as TGCGCCAGCAGCCCTAGCGGGAGTATGTCTATCGTGTCGGAGACCCAGTACTTC.

This clonotype qualifies as medium-sized. The V and J genes are TRBV20-1 and TRBJ2-1; 10 bases fit TRBD2. CDR1 is DFQATT, CDR2 SNEGSKA, per germline (reference sequence). Trimming cost V 1 base and J 8 bases; bases outside gene matches: 11. The CDR3 runs to 16 residues. CDR3 coding DNA: TGCAGTGCTAGAGGCGCTAGCGGGAGAAGGGGCGATGAGCAGTTCTTC. It translates to CSARGASGRRGDEQFF.